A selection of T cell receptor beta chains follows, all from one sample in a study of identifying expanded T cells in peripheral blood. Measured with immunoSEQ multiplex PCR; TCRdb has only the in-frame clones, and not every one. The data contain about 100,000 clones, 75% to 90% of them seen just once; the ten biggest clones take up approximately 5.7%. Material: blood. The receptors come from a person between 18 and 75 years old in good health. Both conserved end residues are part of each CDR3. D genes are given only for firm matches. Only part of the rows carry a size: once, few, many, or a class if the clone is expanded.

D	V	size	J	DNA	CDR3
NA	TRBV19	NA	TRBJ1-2	TGTGCCAGTAGCACCAGACTGAACCGACCGGGAGTTGGTGGCTACACCTTC	CASSTRLNRPGVGGYTF
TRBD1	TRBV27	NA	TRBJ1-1	TGTGCCAGCAGTTCTAGGACAGGGGGAACGAGCACTGAAGCTTTCTTT	CASSSRTGGTSTEAFF
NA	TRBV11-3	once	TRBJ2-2	TGTGCCAGCAGCTGGGGGGCTGGCGGGAACACCGGGGAGCTGTTTTTT	CASSWGAGGNTGELFF
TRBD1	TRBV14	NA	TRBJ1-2	TGTGCCAGCAGCGGGACAGGGGAACCCTCTGTTGGTGGCTACACCTTC	CASSGTGEPSVGGYTF
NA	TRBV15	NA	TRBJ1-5	TGTGCCACCAGAAGAGGCGGCCCTACGGCGGAGACCCAGCATTTT	CATRRGGPTAETQHF
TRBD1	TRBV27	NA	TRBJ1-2	TGTGCCAGCAGTTTATCCGCCAGGGGGAGTGACTACACCTTC	CASSLSARGSDYTF
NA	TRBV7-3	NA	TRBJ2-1	TGTGCCAGCAGCTACGGGGGCAGCTCCTACAATGAGCAGTTCTTC	CASSYGGSSYNEQFF
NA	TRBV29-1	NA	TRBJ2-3	TGCAGCGTTGAAGATCGAGTAAGGGTTAGCACAGATACGCAGTATTTT	CSVEDRVRVSTDTQYF
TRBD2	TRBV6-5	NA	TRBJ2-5	TGTGCCAGCAGTCCCCAAGCGGGAGAGGAGACCCAGTACTTC	CASSPQAGEETQYF
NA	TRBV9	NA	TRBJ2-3	TGTGCCAGCAGCGTAGGGGCAGTTACAGATACGCAGTATTTT	CASSVGAVTDTQYF
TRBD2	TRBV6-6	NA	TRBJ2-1	TGTGCCAGCAGTTACTCGTCGGGAGGGCCGCATGAGCAGTTCTTC	CASSYSSGGPHEQFF
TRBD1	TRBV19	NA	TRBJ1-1	TGTGCCAGTAGTAGGAGTGCGGGACAGGTCGTATCGAACACTGAAGCTTTCTTT	CASSRSAGQVVSNTEAFF
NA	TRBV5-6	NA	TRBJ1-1	TGTGCCAGCACCCGGGGGCTCGGGAACACTGAAGCTTTCTTT	CASTRGLGNTEAFF
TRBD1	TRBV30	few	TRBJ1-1	TGTGCCTGGTCTAGGACAGGGTTTGACACTGAAGCTTTCTTT	CAWSRTGFDTEAFF
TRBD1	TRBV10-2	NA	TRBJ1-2	TGCGCCAGCAGGACCGGGACAGGGGGCTTCTATGGCTACACCTTC	CASRTGTGGFYGYTF
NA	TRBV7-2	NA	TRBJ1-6	TGTGCCAGCAGCTTAGACAGGGTCGCATCCTATAATTCACCCCTCCACTTT	CASSLDRVASYNSPLHF
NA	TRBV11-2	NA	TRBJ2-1	TGTGCCAGCAGCTTAAACGAGCAGTTCTTC	CASSLNEQFF
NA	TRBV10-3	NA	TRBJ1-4	TGTGCCATCAGTGAACAGGGAGCCACTAATGAAAAACTGTTTTTT	CAISEQGATNEKLFF
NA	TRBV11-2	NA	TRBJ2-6	TGTGCCAGCAGCCCCCGTTTGGCAGGGGCTGGTGGGGCCAACGTCCTGACTTTC	CASSPRLAGAGGANVLTF
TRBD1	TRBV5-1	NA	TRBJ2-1	TGCGCCAGCAGCTTGCGGACAGGGGGAAATGAGCAGTTCTTC	CASSLRTGGNEQFF
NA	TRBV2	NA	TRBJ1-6	TGTGCCAGCAGTGAAATGGGGACTGTAGATAATTCACCCCTCCACTTT	CASSEMGTVDNSPLHF
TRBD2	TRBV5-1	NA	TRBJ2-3	TGCGCCAGCAGCTTGGCCCCTAGCGGGTTTACAGATACGCAGTATTTT	CASSLAPSGFTDTQYF
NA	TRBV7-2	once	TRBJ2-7	TGTGCCAGCAGCTTTCGGGCCTACGAGCAGTACTTC	CASSFRAYEQYF
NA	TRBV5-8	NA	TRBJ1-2	TGTGCCAGCAGAGAAGGGGGGTCATATGGCTACACCTTC	CASREGGSYGYTF
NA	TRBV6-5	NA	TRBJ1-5	TGTGCCAGCAGCCCAGTCCAGGGGAATCAGCCCCAGCATTTT	CASSPVQGNQPQHF
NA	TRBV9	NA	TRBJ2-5	TGTGCCAGCAGCGTACAGGACGGGGAGACCCAGTACTTC	CASSVQDGETQYF
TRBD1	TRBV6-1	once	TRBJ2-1	TGTGCCAGCAGTGAAGGTACAGGGGACACCAGGAATGAGCAGTTCTTC	CASSEGTGDTRNEQFF
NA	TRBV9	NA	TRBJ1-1	TGTGCCAGCAGCCCACAGGGCCGACAGTCGAACACTGAAGCTTTCTTT	CASSPQGRQSNTEAFF
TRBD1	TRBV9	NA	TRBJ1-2	TGTGCCAGCAGCCAGAGGGACAGTCTCAACTATGGCTACACCTTC	CASSQRDSLNYGYTF
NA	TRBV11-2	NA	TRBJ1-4	TGTGCCAGCACCCTTGGGATGGCAGGGCATGAAAAACTGTTTTTT	CASTLGMAGHEKLFF
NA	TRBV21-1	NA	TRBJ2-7	TGTGCCAGCAGCAAAGCAGGGACTGCAGACTCCTACGAGCAGTACTTC	CASSKAGTADSYEQYF
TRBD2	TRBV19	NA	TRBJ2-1	TGTGCCAGTAGTCCGCTCGGCGGGAGCTCCTACAATGAGCAGTTCTTC	CASSPLGGSSYNEQFF
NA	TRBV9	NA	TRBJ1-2	TGTGCCAGCAGCGTAGGGGTGGGACCTAACTATGGCTACACCTTC	CASSVGVGPNYGYTF
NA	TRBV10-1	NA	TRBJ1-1	TGCGCCAGCAGTGAGTCAACAGAGAACACTGAAGCTTTCTTT	CASSESTENTEAFF
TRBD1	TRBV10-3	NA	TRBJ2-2	TGTGCCATCAGTGAGTCAAACCAGGGGGCTCGCGGGGAGCTGTTTTTT	CAISESNQGARGELFF
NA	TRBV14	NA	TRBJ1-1	TGTGCCAGCAGCCAAGAAGCCTTACACATGAACACTGAAGCTTTCTTT	CASSQEALHMNTEAFF
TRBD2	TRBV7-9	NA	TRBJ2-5	TGTGCCAGCAGCTTACTTTCGACTAGCGGGAGCTTCCAAGAGACCCAGTACTTC	CASSLLSTSGSFQETQYF
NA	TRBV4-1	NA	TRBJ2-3	TGCGCCAGCAGCCAAGACCCACGGGGCAGCACAGATACGCAGTATTTT	CASSQDPRGSTDTQYF
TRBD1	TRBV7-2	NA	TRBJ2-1	TGTGCCAGCAGCCGAGCTGGGCAGGGGGCCTGGAATGAGCAGTTCTTC	CASSRAGQGAWNEQFF
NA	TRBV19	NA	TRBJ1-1	TGTGCCAGTATGACCCAGCGGGGGGAAGCTTTCTTT	CASMTQRGEAFF
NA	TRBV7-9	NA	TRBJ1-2	TGTGCCAGCAGCTTAGCGGGCTTGAACTATGGCTACACCTTC	CASSLAGLNYGYTF
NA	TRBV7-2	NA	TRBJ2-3	TGTGCCAGCAGCTTAGCGGGGGGCACAGATACGCAGTATTTT	CASSLAGGTDTQYF
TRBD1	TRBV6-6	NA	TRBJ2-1	TGTGCCAGCAGTGGACAGGGAGGATCCAATGAGCAGTTCTTC	CASSGQGGSNEQFF
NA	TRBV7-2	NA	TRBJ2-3	TGTGCCAGCAGCCTAGACCAGCGGAGTAGCACAGATACGCAGTATTTT	CASSLDQRSSTDTQYF
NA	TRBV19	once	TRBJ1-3	TGTGCCAGTAGTATTGGTATTTCTGGAAACACCATATATTTT	CASSIGISGNTIYF
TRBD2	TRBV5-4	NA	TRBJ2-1	TGTGCCAGCAGCTTGCCTAGCGGGGGCCCTTACAATGAGCAGTTCTTC	CASSLPSGGPYNEQFF
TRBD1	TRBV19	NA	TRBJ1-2	TGTGCCAGTAGTACGCTCCGGGGACAGGGACGAGGCTACACCTTC	CASSTLRGQGRGYTF
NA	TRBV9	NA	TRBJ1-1	TGTGCCAGCAGCCCCGAACCCAGACTCTGGAACACTGAAGCTTTCTTT	CASSPEPRLWNTEAFF
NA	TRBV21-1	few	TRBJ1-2	TGTGCCACCTCCCCACGGGGCTATGGCTACACCTTC	CATSPRGYGYTF
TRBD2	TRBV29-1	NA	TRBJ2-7	TGCAGCGTTGTCATGGTTAGCGGGGGTGACTACGAGCAGTACTTC	CSVVMVSGGDYEQYF
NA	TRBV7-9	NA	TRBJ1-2	TGTGCCAGCAGCTTAGTAGAACCGCGGCCGCACCGAGGGGGCTACACCTTC	CASSLVEPRPHRGGYTF
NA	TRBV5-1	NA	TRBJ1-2	TGCGCCAGCAGCACAATCGGCGGGGCTAACTATGACTACACCTTC	CASSTIGGANYDYTF
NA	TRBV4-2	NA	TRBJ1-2	TGTGCCAGCAGCCAAGAGTACTACCGGGACGGGAGTGGCTACACCTTC	CASSQEYYRDGSGYTF
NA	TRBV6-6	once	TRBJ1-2	TGTGCCAGCAGCCCGAACCCTAACTATGGCTACACCTTC	CASSPNPNYGYTF